A selection of T cell receptor beta chains follows, all from one sample in a study of T cell responses to AZD1222 COVID-19 vaccine. This table comes from immunoSEQ multiplex PCR, and its TCRdb copy is limited to in-frame clones, with some not included. The sample carries about 39,000 clones, more than 70% recorded once. The sequenced sample was peripheral blood, obtained 28 days after the second AZD1222 dose. All receptors derive from an adult who received the AZD1222 COVID-19 vaccine. The CDR3 runs from the conserved cysteine through the conserved F or W. D genes are given only for firm matches. A row's size may be missing; if present it is once, few, many or a size class.

-,-,TRBV23-1,TRBJ2-7,CASSQSGGAAYEQYF,TGCGCCAGCAGTCAATCGGGGGGGGCGGCCTACGAGCAGTACTTC
-,-,TRBV3-1/TRBV3-2,TRBJ1-3,CASSQGRGDGNTIYF,TGTGCCAGCAGCCAAGGACGGGGAGATGGAAACACCATATATTTT
-,-,TRBV28,TRBJ1-4,CASSLATVGNEKLFF,TGTGCCAGCAGTTTAGCTACCGTGGGTAATGAAAAACTGTTTTTT
TRBD2,-,TRBV18,TRBJ2-7,CASRTSGPEEQYF,TGTGCCAGCCGGACTAGCGGCCCCGAAGAGCAGTACTTC
TRBD1,-,TRBV5-8,TRBJ1-4,CASSWGQGSEKLFF,TGTGCCAGCAGCTGGGGACAGGGGAGTGAAAAACTGTTTTTT
-,-,TRBV12-3/TRBV12-4,TRBJ2-3,CASRPDPTDTQYF,TGTGCCAGCAGACCGGACCCCACAGATACGCAGTATTTT
-,-,TRBV3-1/TRBV3-2,TRBJ2-7,CASSQTGRGSSYEQYF,TGTGCCAGCAGCCAAACCGGTCGAGGCAGTTCCTACGAGCAGTACTTC
-,-,TRBV9,TRBJ2-3,CASNSREDTDTQYF,TGTGCCAGCAACAGCAGGGAGGACACAGATACGCAGTATTTT
-,once,TRBV3-1/TRBV3-2,TRBJ1-2,CASSQEGRGLGGYTF,TGTGCCAGCAGCCAAGAGGGTCGGGGGCTCGGTGGCTACACCTTC
-,-,TRBV5-1,TRBJ2-7,CASSINSGQSYEQYF,TGCGCCAGCAGCATAAACTCGGGACAAAGCTACGAGCAGTACTTC
-,-,TRBV6-1,TRBJ1-4,CASSEGGTNEKLFF,TGTGCCAGCAGTGAAGGGGGGACGAATGAAAAACTGTTTTTT
-,-,TRBV5-1,TRBJ1-3,CASSLQGNGGNTIYF,TGCGCCAGCAGCCTACAGGGTAATGGAGGAAACACCATATATTTT
-,-,TRBV5-6,TRBJ2-7,CASRATGRWQDEQYF,TGTGCCAGCAGAGCAACCGGCCGGTGGCAGGACGAGCAGTACTTC
TRBD1,-,TRBV2,TRBJ1-5,CASSEIRQGAGQPQHF,TGTGCCAGCAGTGAAATTCGACAGGGTGCGGGTCAGCCCCAGCATTTT
-,-,TRBV5-1,TRBJ2-1,CASSPEGSSYNEQFF,TGCGCCAGCAGCCCAGAGGGGAGCTCCTACAATGAGCAGTTCTTC
TRBD2,-,TRBV4-3,TRBJ2-1,CASSQDVLAGLNEQFF,TGCGCCAGCAGCCAAGATGTACTAGCGGGCCTAAATGAGCAGTTCTTC
-,-,TRBV7-2,TRBJ2-7,CASGLLYEQYF,TGTGCCAGCGGTCTCCTTTACGAGCAGTACTTC
TRBD1,once,TRBV4-2,TRBJ2-7,CASSQDDRGRDEQYF,TGTGCCAGCAGCCAGGACGACAGGGGGCGTGACGAGCAGTACTTC
-,-,TRBV2,TRBJ2-3,CASRRRGRGTDTQYF,TGTGCCAGCAGGCGACGCGGCCGGGGCACAGATACGCAGTATTTT
-,-,TRBV7-7,TRBJ2-5,CASSATGLLYQETQYF,TGTGCCAGCAGTGCCACGGGACTCTTGTACCAAGAGACCCAGTACTTC
TRBD1,-,TRBV18,TRBJ1-2,CASSTGTGGDGYTF,TGTGCCAGCTCAACAGGGACAGGAGGGGATGGCTACACCTTC
TRBD1,-,TRBV18,TRBJ2-7,CASSFPTGSHEQYF,TGTGCCAGCTCATTTCCGACAGGGAGCCACGAGCAGTACTTC
-,-,TRBV15,TRBJ1-1,CATSVQKLGAGTEAFF,TGTGCCACCAGCGTACAAAAGCTGGGGGCTGGCACTGAAGCTTTCTTT
-,-,TRBV11-2,TRBJ1-2,CASSFPDYGYTF,TGTGCCAGCAGCTTTCCTGACTATGGCTACACCTTC
-,-,TRBV7-3,TRBJ2-6,CASSLTSGANVLTF,TGTGCCAGCAGCTTAACGTCGGGGGCCAACGTCCTGACTTTC
-,-,TRBV5-1,TRBJ2-5,CASSFSGRNQETQYF,TGCGCCAGCAGCTTCTCCGGACGGAACCAAGAGACCCAGTACTTC